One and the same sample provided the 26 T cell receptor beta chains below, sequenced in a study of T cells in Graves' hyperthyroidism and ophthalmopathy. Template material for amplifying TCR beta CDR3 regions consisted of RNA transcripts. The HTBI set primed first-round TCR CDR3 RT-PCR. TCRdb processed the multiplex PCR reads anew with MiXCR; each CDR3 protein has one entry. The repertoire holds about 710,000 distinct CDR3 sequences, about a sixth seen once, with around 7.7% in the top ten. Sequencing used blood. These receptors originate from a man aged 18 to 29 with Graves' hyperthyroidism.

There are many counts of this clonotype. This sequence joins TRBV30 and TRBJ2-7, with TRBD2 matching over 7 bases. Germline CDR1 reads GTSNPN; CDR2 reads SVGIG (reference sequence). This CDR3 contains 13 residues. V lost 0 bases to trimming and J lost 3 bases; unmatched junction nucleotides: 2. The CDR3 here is CAWSVGGYYEQYF. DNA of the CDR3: TGTGCCTGGAGTGTGGGGGGGTACTACGAGCAGTACTTC.

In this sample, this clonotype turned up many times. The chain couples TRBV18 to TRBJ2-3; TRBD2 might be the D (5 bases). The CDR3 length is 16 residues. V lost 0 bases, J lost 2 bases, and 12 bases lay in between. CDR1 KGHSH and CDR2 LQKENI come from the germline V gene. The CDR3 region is CASSPPSRENTDTQYF. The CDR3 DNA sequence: TGTGCCAGCTCACCACCGTCCCGGGAAAACACAGATACGCAGTATTTT.

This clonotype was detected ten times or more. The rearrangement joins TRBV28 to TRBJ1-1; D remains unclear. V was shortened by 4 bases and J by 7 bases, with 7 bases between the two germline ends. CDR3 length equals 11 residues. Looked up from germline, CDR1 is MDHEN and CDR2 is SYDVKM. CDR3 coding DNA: TGTGCCAGCAGTTCCTGGCGTGAAGCTTTCTTT. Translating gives CASSSWREAFF.

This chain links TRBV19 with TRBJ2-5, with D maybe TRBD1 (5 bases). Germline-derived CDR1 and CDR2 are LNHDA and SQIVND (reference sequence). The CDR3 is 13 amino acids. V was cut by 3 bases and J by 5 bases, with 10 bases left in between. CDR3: CASSIPGMETQYF. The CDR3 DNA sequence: TGTGCCAGTAGTATCCCAGGGATGGAGACCCAGTACTTC.

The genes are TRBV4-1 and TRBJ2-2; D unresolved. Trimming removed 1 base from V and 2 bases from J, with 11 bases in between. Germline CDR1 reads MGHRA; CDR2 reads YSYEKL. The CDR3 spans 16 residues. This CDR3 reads CASSQGAAHNTGELFF. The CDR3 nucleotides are TGCGCCAGCAGCCAAGGTGCCGCACATAACACCGGGGAGCTGTTTTTT.

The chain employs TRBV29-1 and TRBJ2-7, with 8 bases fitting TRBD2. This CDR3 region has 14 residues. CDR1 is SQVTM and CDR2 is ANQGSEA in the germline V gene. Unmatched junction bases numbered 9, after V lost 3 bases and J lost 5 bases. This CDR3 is CSVEGRGGVDEQYF. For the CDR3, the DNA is TGCAGCGTTGAGGGACGGGGGGGGGTCGACGAGCAGTACTTC.

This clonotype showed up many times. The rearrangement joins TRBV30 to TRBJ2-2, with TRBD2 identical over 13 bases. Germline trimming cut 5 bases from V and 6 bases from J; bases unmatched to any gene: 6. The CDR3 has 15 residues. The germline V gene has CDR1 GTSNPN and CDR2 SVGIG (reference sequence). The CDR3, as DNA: TGTGCCTGGGGTGGACTAGCGGGAGTGGCCGGGGAGCTGTTTTTT. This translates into CAWGGLAGVAGELFF.

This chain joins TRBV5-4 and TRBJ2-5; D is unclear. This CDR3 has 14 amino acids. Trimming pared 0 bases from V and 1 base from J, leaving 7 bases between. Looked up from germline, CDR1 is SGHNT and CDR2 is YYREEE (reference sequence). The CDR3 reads CASSLDSTQETQYF. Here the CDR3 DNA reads TGTGCCAGCAGCTTGGATTCCACCCAAGAGACCCAGTACTTC.

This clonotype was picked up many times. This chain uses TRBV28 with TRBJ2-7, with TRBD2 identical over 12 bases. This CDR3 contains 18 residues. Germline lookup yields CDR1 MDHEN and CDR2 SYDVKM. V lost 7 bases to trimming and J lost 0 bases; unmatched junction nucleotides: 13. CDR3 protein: CASITGLAGNFSSYEQYF. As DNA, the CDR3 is TGTGCCAGCATCACCGGACTAGCGGGGAATTTTAGCTCCTACGAGCAGTACTTC.

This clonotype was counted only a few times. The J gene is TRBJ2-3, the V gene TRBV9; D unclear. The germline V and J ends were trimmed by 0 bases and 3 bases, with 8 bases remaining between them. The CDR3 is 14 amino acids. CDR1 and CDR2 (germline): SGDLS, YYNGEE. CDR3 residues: CASSVGHGTDTQYF. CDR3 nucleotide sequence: TGTGCCAGCAGCGTAGGTCATGGAACAGATACGCAGTATTTT.

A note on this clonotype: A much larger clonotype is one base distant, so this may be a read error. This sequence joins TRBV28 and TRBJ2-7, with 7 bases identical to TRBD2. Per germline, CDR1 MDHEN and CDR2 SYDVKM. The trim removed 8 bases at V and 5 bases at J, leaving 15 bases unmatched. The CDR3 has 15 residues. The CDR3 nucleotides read TGTGCCAGCGGCCCGACCGGAGGGAGGGCACACGAGCAGTACTTC. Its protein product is CASGPTGGRAHEQYF.

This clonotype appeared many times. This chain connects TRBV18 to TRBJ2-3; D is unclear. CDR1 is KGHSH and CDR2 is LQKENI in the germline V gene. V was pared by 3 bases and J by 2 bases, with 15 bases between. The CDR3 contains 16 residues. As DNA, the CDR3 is TGTGCCAGCTCACCCCGGAGCGCGGCAGCCACAGATACGCAGTATTTT. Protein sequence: CASSPRSAAATDTQYF.

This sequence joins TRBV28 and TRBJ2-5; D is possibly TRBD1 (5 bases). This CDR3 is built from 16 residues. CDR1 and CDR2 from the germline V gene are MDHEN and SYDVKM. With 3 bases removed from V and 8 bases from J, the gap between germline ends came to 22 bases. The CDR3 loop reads CASSFRFERGSTTQYF. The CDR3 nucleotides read TGTGCCAGCAGTTTTCGTTTCGAAAGGGGATCCACAACCCAGTACTTC.

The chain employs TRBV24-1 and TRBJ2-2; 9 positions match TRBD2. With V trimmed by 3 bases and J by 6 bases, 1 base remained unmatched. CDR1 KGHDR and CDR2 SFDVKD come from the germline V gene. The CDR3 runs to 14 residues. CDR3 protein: CATSDEREAGELFF. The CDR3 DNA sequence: TGTGCCACCAGTGATGAGCGGGAGGCCGGGGAGCTGTTTTTT.

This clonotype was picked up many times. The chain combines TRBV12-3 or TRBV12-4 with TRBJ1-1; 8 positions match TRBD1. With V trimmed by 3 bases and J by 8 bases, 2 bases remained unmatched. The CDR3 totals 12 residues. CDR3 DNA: TGTGCCAGCAGTTTCCGGGACAGGGAAGCTTTCTTT. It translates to CASSFRDREAFF.

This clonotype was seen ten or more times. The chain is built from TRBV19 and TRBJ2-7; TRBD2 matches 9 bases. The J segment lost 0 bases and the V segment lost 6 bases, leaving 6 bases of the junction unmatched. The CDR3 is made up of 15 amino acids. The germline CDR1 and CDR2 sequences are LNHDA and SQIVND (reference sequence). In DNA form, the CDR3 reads TGTGCCAGTAGCGGGACTAGCCAGAGCTCCTACGAGCAGTACTTC. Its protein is CASSGTSQSSYEQYF. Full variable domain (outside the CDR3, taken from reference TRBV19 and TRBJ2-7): DGGITQSPKYLFRKEGQNVTLSCEQNLNHDAMYWYRQDPGQGLRLIYYSQIVNDFQKGDIAEGYSVSREKKESFPLTVTSAQKNPTAFYLCASSGTSQSSYEQYFGPGTRLTVT.

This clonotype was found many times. The CDR3 DNA reads as TGTGCCAGCACCCGGGAAGGGACTAGCGAAGATACGCAGTATTTT. Protein: CASTREGTSEDTQYF. The gene calls are TRBV2 and TRBJ2-3, with 10 bases aligning to TRBD2. This CDR3 has 15 residues. V shed 7 bases and J 5 bases; nucleotides not matched to a gene: 9. From germline, CDR1 is SNHLY and CDR2 FYNNEI.

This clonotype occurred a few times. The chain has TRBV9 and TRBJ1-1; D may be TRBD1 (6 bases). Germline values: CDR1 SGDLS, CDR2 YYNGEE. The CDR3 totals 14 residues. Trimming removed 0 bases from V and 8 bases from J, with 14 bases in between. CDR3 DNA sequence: TGTGCCAGCAGCGTAGCTGCCAGGACAGACGAAGCTTTCTTT. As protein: CASSVAARTDEAFF.

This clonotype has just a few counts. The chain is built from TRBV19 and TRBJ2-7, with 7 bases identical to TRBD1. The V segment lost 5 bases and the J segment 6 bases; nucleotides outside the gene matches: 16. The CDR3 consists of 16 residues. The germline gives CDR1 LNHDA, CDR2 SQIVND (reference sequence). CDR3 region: CASSPQQTGKTGEQYF. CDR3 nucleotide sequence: TGTGCCAGTAGTCCCCAGCAGACAGGGAAAACAGGCGAGCAGTACTTC.

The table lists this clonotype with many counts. For the CDR3, the DNA is TGTGCCAGCTCACCACAGCGATCCACCGGGGAGCTGTTTTTT. It is translated as CASSPQRSTGELFF. The chain links TRBV18 to TRBJ2-2; no reliable D call. This CDR3 is built from 14 residues. Germline CDR1 KGHSH, CDR2 LQKENI. The V and J ends lost 1 base and 4 bases respectively, with 7 bases between them. Looking up the rest from reference TRBV18 and TRBJ2-2 gives the full variable domain: NAGVMQNPRHLVRRRGQEARLRCSPMKGHSHVYWYRQLPEEGLKFMVYLQKENIIDESGMPKERFSAEFPKEGPSILRIQQVVRGDSAAYFCASSPQRSTGELFFGEGSRLTVL.

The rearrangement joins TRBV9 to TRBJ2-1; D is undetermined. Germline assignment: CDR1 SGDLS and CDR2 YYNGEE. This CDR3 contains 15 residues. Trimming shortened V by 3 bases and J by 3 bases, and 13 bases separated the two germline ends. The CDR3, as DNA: TGTGCCAGCAGCGGCCCTGGGGTTTTCTACAATGAGCAGTTCTTC. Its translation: CASSGPGVFYNEQFF.

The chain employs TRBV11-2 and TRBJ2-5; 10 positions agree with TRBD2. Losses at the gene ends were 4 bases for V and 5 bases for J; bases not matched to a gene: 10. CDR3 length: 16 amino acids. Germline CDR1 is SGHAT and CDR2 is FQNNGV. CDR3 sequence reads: CASSSLAGDYWETQYF. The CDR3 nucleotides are TGTGCCAGCAGCTCGCTAGCGGGAGACTATTGGGAGACCCAGTACTTC.

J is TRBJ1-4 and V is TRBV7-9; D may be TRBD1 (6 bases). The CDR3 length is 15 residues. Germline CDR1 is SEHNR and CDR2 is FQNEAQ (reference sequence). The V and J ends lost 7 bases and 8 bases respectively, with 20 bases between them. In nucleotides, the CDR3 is TGTGCCAGCACCAATACCGGGGGGCTGGGAGAAAAACTGTTTTTT. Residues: CASTNTGGLGEKLFF.

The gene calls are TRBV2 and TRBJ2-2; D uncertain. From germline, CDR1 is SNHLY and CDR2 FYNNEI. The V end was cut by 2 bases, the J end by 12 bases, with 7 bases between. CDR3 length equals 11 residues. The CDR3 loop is CASSESAKLFF. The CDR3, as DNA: TGTGCCAGCAGTGAATCCGCGAAGCTGTTTTTT.

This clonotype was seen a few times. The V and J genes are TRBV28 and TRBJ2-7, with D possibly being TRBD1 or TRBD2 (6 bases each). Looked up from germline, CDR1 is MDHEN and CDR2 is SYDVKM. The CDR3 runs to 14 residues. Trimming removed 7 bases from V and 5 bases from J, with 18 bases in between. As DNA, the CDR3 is TGTGCCAGCAAAGTAGGGGGGCACCGGGACGAGCAGTACTTC. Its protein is CASKVGGHRDEQYF.

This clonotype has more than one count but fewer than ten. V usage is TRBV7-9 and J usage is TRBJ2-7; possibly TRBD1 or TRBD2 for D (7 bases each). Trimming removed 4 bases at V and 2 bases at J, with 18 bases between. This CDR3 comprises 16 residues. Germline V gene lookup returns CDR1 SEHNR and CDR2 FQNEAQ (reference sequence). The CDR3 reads CASSSSGGDSTYEQYF. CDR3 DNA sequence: TGTGCCAGCAGCTCTAGCGGTGGGGACAGCACCTACGAGCAGTACTTC.